These 3 T cell receptor beta chains originate from one sample sequenced in a study of blood T cells in healthy people across ages. The second PCR ran roughly 6 to 11 cycles with a sample-barcoded 5' primer and J-beta primers. TCRdb passed the 5' RACE reads through MiXCR, listing each CDR3 protein once. The sample contains around 990,000 distinct CDR3 sequences, 35% to 40% of which appear only once. The sample taken for sequencing was blood. These receptors all come from a man younger than 35 in good health.

The chain couples TRBV7-3 to TRBJ2-1; tentatively, D is TRBD2 (6 bases). The CDR3 is 15 residues long. V shed 0 bases and J shed 5 bases, with 11 bases lying between them. CDR1 is SGHTA, CDR2 FQGTGA, per germline. The CDR3 is CASSLTTRADNEQFF. Here the CDR3 DNA reads TGTGCCAGCAGCTTAACGACTAGAGCGGACAATGAGCAGTTCTTC.

The chain couples TRBV3-1 to TRBJ2-2, with a possible D match to TRBD1 (5 bases). V lost 1 base and J lost 2, with 17 bases in between. Germline CDR1 LGHDT, CDR2 YNNKEL (reference sequence). The CDR3 sequence is 18 residues long. CDR3 nucleotide sequence: TGTGCCAGCAGCCAAGCACCGCTGACAGAGATCAACACCGGGGAGCTGTTTTTT. As protein: CASSQAPLTEINTGELFF.

This clonotype has only a few counts. V gene TRBV12-3 or TRBV12-4 combines with J gene TRBJ1-2; 8 positions match TRBD1. The CDR3 extends over 16 amino acids. The trim removed 4 bases at V and 4 bases at J, leaving 11 bases unmatched. The CDR3 DNA reads as TGTGCCAGCAGTTACGCCGGGACAGGACAACGCTATGGCTACACCTTC. Its protein product is CASSYAGTGQRYGYTF.